These 10 T cell receptor beta chains originate from one sample sequenced in a study of T cell changes during pregnancy in multiple sclerosis. Profiled with immunoSEQ multiplex PCR; TCRdb holds only in-frame clones, not every one. Of roughly 70,000 clones in the sample, roughly nine tenths were seen once. This sample comprised peripheral blood, obtained before pregnancy. The receptors originated from a female donor with multiple sclerosis, enrolled in a pregnancy study.

The V and J genes are TRBV11-2 and TRBJ1-1, with 7 positions matching TRBD1. CDR3 length equals 14 residues. Germline V gene sequence: CDR1 SGHAT, CDR2 FQNNGV. V lost 3 bases, J lost 1 base, and 2 bases stayed unmatched. This CDR3 is CASSLTGPNTEAFF. As DNA, the CDR3 is TGTGCCAGCAGCTTGACAGGGCCGAACACTGAAGCTTTCTTT. Variable domain in full (rest from reference TRBV11-2 and TRBJ1-1): EAGVAQSPRYKIIEKRQSVAFWCNPISGHATLYWYQQILGQGPKLLIQFQNNGVVDDSQLPKDRFSAERLKGVDSTLKIQPAKLEDSAVYLCASSLTGPNTEAFFGQGTRLTVV.

The genes are TRBV7-9 and TRBJ1-1; D is undetermined. Germline lookup yields CDR1 SEHNR and CDR2 FQNEAQ (reference sequence). The V gene lost 6 bases and the J gene lost 1 base, with 12 bases spanning the gap. This CDR3 region has 14 residues. CDR3 nucleotides: TGTGCCAGCAGACGAAGCGGGGAGAACACTGAAGCTTTCTTT. Protein product: CASRRSGENTEAFF.

The count of this clone is one. V is TRBV7-8 and J is TRBJ1-3; TRBD1 might be the D (5 bases). This CDR3 has 16 amino acids. The V gene lost 5 bases and the J gene lost 2 bases, with 16 bases spanning the gap. The germline V gene has CDR1 SGHVS and CDR2 FQNEAQ. CDR3 sequence reads: CASSPQGVRTGNTIYF. Written as DNA, the CDR3 is TGTGCCAGCAGCCCCCAGGGTGTTCGTACTGGAAACACCATATATTTT. The complete variable domain, with remaining parts taken from reference TRBV7-8 and TRBJ1-3, reads GAGVSQSPRYKVAKRGQDVALRCDPISGHVSLFWYQQALGQGPEFLTYFQNEAQLDKSGLPSDRFFAERPEGSVSTLKIQRTQQEDSAVYLCASSPQGVRTGNTIYFGEGSWLTVV.

This chain links TRBV19 with TRBJ1-3; D is ambiguous. The V gene's germline CDR1 is LNHDA and CDR2 SQIVND (reference sequence). The length of the CDR3 is 14 residues. V was shortened by 3 bases and J by 0 bases, with 6 bases between the two germline ends. The CDR3 region has the DNA TGTGCCAGTAGTATCGGTATCTCTGGAAACACCATATATTTT. Its protein product is CASSIGISGNTIYF. Looking up the rest from reference TRBV19 and TRBJ1-3 gives the full variable domain: DGGITQSPKYLFRKEGQNVTLSCEQNLNHDAMYWYRQDPGQGLRLIYYSQIVNDFQKGDIAEGYSVSREKKESFPLTVTSAQKNPTAFYLCASSIGISGNTIYFGEGSWLTVV.

This clone was recorded only once. The chain uses TRBV18 and TRBJ1-2; a possible D gene is TRBD1 (5 bases). Germline CDR1 is KGHSH and CDR2 is LQKENI. V gave up 3 bases and J gave up 2 bases, with 16 bases separating them. CDR3 length: 16 residues. In nucleotides, the CDR3 is TGTGCCAGCTCACCGCTCCTAAGAACAGGAAACTATGGCTACACCTTC. As protein: CASSPLLRTGNYGYTF. Complete variable domain (other parts from reference TRBV18 and TRBJ1-2): NAGVMQNPRHLVRRRGQEARLRCSPMKGHSHVYWYRQLPEEGLKFMVYLQKENIIDESGMPKERFSAEFPKEGPSILRIQQVVRGDSAAYFCASSPLLRTGNYGYTFGSGTRLTVV.

The CDR3 sequence is CASSSSPGGQTYGYTF. Written as DNA, the CDR3 is TGTGCCAGCAGTTCCTCTCCGGGGGGCCAAACCTATGGCTACACCTTC. V and J are TRBV27 and TRBJ1-2, with D tentatively TRBD1 (6 bases). The V and J ends lost 4 bases and 4 bases respectively, with 19 bases between them. Germline CDR1 and CDR2: MNHEY and SMNVEV (reference sequence). The CDR3 contains 16 residues.

The chain couples TRBV25-1 to TRBJ2-7; the D gene is possibly TRBD2 (5 bases). The length of the CDR3 is 12 residues. Trimming removed 9 bases at V and 5 bases at J, with 14 bases between. The germline gives CDR1 MGHDK, CDR2 SYGVNS. In DNA form, the CDR3 reads TGTGCCAGGATAGCGAAGTCCGACGAGCAGTACTTC. Translating it yields CARIAKSDEQYF.

The CDR3: CASSFTGGAFSGNTIYF. CDR3 in DNA: TGTGCCAGCAGCTTCACAGGGGGCGCTTTTTCTGGAAACACCATATATTTT. The chain recombines TRBV11-2 with TRBJ1-3, with 9 bases matching TRBD1. After removal of 3 bases from V and 1 base from J, the junction contained 7 bases not matched to a gene. CDR1 and CDR2 from the germline V gene are SGHAT and FQNNGV. CDR3 length: 17 amino acids.

The chain recombines TRBV5-4 with TRBJ1-6, with 9 positions matching TRBD1. J was trimmed by 6 bases and V by 0 bases; bases with no gene match: 4. This CDR3 has 16 amino acids. Germline V gene lookup returns CDR1 SGHNT and CDR2 YYREEE (reference sequence). The CDR3 sequence: CASSLAGQGFNSPLHF. The CDR3 nucleotides read TGTGCCAGCAGCTTGGCCGGACAGGGGTTTAATTCACCCCTCCACTTT.

The rearrangement links TRBV19 to TRBJ2-1; TRBD1 might be the D (7 bases). The germline gives CDR1 LNHDA, CDR2 SQIVND (reference sequence). The CDR3 totals 14 residues. V lost 6 bases and J lost 10, with 19 bases in between. CDR3 DNA sequence: TGTGCCAGTAGCGCGGGACAGACCTTCGGAGAGCAGTTCTTC. Residues: CASSAGQTFGEQFF.